The sequence of this T cell receptor (beta chain) was determined in a study of cytotoxic CD8 clonotypes in ibrutinib-treated CLL. Across the whole study: By median around 70 months, approximately twelve had progressed and approximately 15 stayed remitted; responses had been 2 complete and about 25 partial. When averaged across all of the samples, the counts came to 255,043 productive templates and about 89,000 productive rearrangements. Response sampling came at median 12 months of treatment, ranging about 6 to 36 months.

Of note for this clone: Antigen specificity is unknown.

Clones were sequenced by immunoSEQ multiplex PCR, and TCRdb holds only the in-frame ones, with some missing. The sample has fewer than 400,000 clones, approximately 67% seen once. Study-wide points: Clonality increased with ibrutinib response but returned toward baseline at progression.

CDR1 is SGHNT, CDR2 YYREEE, per germline (reference sequence). Trimming took 10 bases from V and 11 from J, leaving 18 bases between them. The CDR3 extends over 11 amino acids. Sequences were derived from PBMCs, sampled after 36 months of ibrutinib treatment. This chain links TRBV5-4 with TRBJ1-1; D possibly corresponds to TRBD1 (5 bases). This TCR came from a human donor with chronic lymphocytic leukemia. The CDR3 bases are TGTGCCTTTCAAGGGAGGGGCAGGGCTTTCTTT. This sequence encodes CAFQGRGRAFF.